Following are 2 T cell receptor beta chains from one sample sequenced in a study of shared clonotypes between healthy human individuals. The method was immunoSEQ multiplex PCR; TCRdb's version includes in-frame clones alone and lacks a portion of them. The repertoire holds around 2,000,000 clones, with 85% to 95% as singletons. The specimen sequenced was naive CD4+ T cells sorted from blood. As for subset: CD45RA+ positively selected. Every receptor here comes from a man aged 18-30 years in good health.

A word on this clone: Because the CDR3's place on the DNA is in doubt, the DNA is left out and the CDR3 is given as listed by TCRdb. The V and J genes are TRBV5-1 and TRBJ2-1. Germline V CDR1 and CDR2: SGHRS, YFSETQ. The CDR3 spans 15 residues, counting both ends. The CDR3 loop is CASSLEGLGTGEQFF.

A word on this clone: The sample carries other DNA sequences with the same CDR3. J is TRBJ2-7 and V is TRBV11-2; maybe TRBD1 (5 bases). This CDR3 region has 14 residues. The ends were cut back, 0 bases at V and 2 bases at J, with 8 bases in the middle. Germline CDR1 and CDR2: SGHAT and FQNNGV. Written as DNA, the CDR3 is TGTGCCAGCAGCTTAGAGGCAGGGCCCTACGAGCAGTACTTC. It codes for CASSLEAGPYEQYF.